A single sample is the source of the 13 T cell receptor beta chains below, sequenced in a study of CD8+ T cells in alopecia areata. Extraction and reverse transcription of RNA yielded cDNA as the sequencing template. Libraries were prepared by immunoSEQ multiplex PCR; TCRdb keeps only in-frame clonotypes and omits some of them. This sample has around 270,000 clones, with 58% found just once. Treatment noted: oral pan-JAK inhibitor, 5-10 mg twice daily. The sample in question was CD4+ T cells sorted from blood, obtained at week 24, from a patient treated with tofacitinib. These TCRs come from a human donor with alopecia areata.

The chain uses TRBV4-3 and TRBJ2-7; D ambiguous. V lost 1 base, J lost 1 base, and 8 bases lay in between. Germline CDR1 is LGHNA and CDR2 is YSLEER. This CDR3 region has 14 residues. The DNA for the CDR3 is TGCGCCAGCAGCCAAGGTGCGGCGTCCTACGAGCAGTACTTC. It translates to CASSQGAASYEQYF.

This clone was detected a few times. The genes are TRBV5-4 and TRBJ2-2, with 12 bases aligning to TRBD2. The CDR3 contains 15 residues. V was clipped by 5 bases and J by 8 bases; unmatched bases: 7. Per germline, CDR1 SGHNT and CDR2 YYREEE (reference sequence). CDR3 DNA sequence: TGTGCCAGCAGTCCCGGACTAGCGGGGACAGGGGAGCTGTTTTTT. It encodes CASSPGLAGTGELFF.

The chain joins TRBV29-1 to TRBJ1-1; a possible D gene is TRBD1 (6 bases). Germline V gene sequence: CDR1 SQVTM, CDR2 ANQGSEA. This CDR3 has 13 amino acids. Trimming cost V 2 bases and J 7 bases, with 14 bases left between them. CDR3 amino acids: CSVEKNLDSEAFF. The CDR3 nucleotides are TGCAGCGTTGAAAAGAACCTGGACAGTGAAGCTTTCTTT. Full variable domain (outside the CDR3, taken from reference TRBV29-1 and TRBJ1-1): SAVISQKPSRDICQRGTSLTIQCQVDSQVTMMFWYRQQPGQSLTLIATANQGSEATYESGFVIDKFPISRPNLTFSTLTVSNMSPEDSSIYLCSVEKNLDSEAFFGQGTRLTVV.

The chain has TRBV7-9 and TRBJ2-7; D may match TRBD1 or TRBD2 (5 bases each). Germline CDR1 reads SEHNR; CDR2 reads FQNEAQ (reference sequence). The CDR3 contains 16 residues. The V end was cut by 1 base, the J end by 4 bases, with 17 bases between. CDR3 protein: CASSLGAPGRGYEQYF. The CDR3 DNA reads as TGTGCCAGCAGCTTAGGGGCGCCAGGGAGAGGATACGAGCAGTACTTC.

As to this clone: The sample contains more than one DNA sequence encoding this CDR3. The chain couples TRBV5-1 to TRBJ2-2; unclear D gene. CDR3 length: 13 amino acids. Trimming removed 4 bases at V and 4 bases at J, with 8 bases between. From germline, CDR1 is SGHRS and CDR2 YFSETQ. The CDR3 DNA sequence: TGCGCCAGCAGCGTGGACGGCACCGGGGAGCTGTTTTTT. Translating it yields CASSVDGTGELFF.

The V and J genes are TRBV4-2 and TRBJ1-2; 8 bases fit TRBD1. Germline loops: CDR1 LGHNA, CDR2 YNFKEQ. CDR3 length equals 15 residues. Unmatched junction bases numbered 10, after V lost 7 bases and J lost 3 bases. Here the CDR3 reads CASTPSQGADYGYTF. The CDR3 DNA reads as TGTGCCAGCACCCCATCCCAGGGGGCGGACTATGGCTACACCTTC.

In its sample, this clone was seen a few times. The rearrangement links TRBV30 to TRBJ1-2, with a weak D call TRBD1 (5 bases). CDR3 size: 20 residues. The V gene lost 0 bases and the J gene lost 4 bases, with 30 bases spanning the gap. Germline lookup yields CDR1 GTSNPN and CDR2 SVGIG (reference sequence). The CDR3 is CAWSVLRGRGRSGRSYGYTF. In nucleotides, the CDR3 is TGTGCCTGGAGTGTACTTCGGGGACGGGGAAGGAGTGGACGGTCCTATGGCTACACCTTC.

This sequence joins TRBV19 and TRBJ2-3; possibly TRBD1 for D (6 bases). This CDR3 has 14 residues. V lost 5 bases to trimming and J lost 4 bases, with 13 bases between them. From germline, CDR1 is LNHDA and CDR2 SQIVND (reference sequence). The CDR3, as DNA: TGTGCCAGTAGTCAGGGGAGTATTGCAGATACGCAGTATTTT. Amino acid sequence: CASSQGSIADTQYF.

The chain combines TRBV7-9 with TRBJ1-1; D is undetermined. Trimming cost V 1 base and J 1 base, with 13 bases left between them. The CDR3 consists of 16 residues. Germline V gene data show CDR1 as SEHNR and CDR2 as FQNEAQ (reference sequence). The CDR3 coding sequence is TGTGCCAGCAGCTTAGGTGGCAGAGGGAAGAACACTGAAGCTTTCTTT. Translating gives CASSLGGRGKNTEAFF.

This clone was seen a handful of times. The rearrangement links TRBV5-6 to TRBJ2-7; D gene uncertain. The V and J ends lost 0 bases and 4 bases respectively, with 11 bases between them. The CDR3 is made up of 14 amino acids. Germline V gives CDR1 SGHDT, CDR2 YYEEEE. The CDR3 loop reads CASSLGHPSYEQYF. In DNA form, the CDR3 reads TGTGCCAGCAGCTTGGGGCACCCAAGTTACGAGCAGTACTTC.

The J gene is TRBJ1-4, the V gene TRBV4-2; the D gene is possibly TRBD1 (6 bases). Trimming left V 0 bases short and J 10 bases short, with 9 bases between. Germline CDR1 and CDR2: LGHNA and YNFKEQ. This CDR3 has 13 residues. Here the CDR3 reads CASSQDRGGKLFF. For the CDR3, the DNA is TGTGCCAGCAGCCAAGACAGGGGTGGAAAACTGTTTTTT.

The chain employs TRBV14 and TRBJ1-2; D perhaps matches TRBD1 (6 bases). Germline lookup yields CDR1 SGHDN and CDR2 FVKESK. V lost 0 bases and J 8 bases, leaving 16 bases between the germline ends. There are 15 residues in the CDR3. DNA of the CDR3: TGTGCCAGCAGCCAAGATATGGGACACGGCGGCGGCTACACCTTC. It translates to CASSQDMGHGGGYTF.

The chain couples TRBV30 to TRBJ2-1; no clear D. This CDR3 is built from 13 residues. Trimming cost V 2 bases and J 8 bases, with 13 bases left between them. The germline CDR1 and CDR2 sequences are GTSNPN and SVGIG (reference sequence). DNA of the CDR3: TGTGCCTGGAGTATAAAAGGAACGGATGAGCAGTTCTTC. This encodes CAWSIKGTDEQFF.